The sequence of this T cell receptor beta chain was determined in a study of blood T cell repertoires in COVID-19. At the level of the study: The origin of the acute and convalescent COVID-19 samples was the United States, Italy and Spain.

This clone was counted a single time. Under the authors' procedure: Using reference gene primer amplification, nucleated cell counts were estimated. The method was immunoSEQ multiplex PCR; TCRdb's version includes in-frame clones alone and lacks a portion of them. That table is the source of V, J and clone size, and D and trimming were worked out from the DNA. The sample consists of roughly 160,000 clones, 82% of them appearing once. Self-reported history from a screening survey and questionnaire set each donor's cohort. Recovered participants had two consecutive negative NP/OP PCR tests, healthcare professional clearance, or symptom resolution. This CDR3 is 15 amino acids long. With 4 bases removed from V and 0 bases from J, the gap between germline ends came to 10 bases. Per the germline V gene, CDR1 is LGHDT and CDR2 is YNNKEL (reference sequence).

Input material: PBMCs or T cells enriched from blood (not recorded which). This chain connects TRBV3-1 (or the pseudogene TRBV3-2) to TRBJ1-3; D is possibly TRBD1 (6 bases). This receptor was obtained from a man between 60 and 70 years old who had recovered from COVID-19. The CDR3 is CASSPLTGSGNTIYF. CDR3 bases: TGTGCCAGCAGCCCGCTGACAGGCTCTGGAAACACCATATATTTT.